These 30 T cell receptor beta chains originate from one sample sequenced in a study of T cell responses to AZD1222 COVID-19 vaccine. Libraries were prepared by immunoSEQ multiplex PCR; TCRdb keeps only in-frame clonotypes and omits some of them. The sample carries some 120,000 clones, roughly 87% recorded once. The material sequenced was peripheral blood, taken on day 0 of AZD1222 vaccination. The receptors were sampled from an adult in good health.

V is TRBV10-3 and J is TRBJ1-1; D is perhaps TRBD1 (6 bases). CDR1 and CDR2 (germline): ENHRY, SYGVKD. V shed 4 bases and J shed 1 base, with 7 bases lying between them. The CDR3 spans 13 residues. The CDR3 here is CAISGDTNTEAFF. The DNA for the CDR3 is TGTGCCATCAGTGGGGACACGAACACTGAAGCTTTCTTT.

The table lists this clone with a count of one. J is TRBJ1-6 and V is TRBV19; 9 bases line up with TRBD1. The junction had 4 bases not matched to a gene; V was cut back by 3 bases and J by 10 bases. The CDR3 extends over 14 amino acids. Germline values: CDR1 LNHDA, CDR2 SQIVND (reference sequence). The CDR3 protein is CASSMDRGNSPLHF. The CDR3 bases are TGTGCCAGTAGTATGGACAGGGGAAACTCACCCCTCCACTTT.

The chain uses TRBV18 and TRBJ2-7; TRBD1 agrees at 9 bases. Losses at the gene ends were 6 bases for V and 1 base for J; bases not matched to a gene: 7. The CDR3 spans 15 residues. Looked up from germline, CDR1 is KGHSH and CDR2 is LQKENI. Here the CDR3 reads CASSLTGGTSYEQYF. CDR3 nucleotide sequence: TGTGCCAGCTCGTTGACAGGGGGTACATCCTACGAGCAGTACTTC.

V and J are TRBV27 and TRBJ1-1; a weak D match, TRBD1 (5 bases). From germline, CDR1 is MNHEY and CDR2 SMNVEV (reference sequence). This CDR3 comprises 14 residues. Trimming removed 6 bases from V and 4 bases from J, with 15 bases in between. The CDR3: CASSRTGGFTEAFF. The DNA for the CDR3 is TGTGCCAGCAGCCGAACTGGGGGGTTCACTGAAGCTTTCTTT.

The rearrangement uses TRBV19 and TRBJ2-1; D gene uncertain. Germline CDR1 is LNHDA and CDR2 is SQIVND (reference sequence). The CDR3 is 11 residues long. V dropped 4 bases and J dropped 13 bases, with 11 bases sitting between them. CDR3 residues: CASSTAPGQFF. The CDR3 region has the DNA TGTGCCAGTAGTACCGCGCCAGGTCAGTTCTTC.

The V call is TRBV5-1, the J call TRBJ2-6, with D tentatively TRBD2 (5 bases). V was cut by 0 bases and J by 0 bases, with 13 bases left in between. Germline CDR1 SGHRS, CDR2 YFSETQ. This CDR3 region has 18 residues. Here the CDR3 DNA reads TGCGCCAGCAGCTTGGCGGGGTCCCGTATCTCTGGGGCCAACGTCCTGACTTTC. It translates to CASSLAGSRISGANVLTF.

The gene calls are TRBV25-1 and TRBJ2-3, with 10 bases aligning to TRBD2. Germline values: CDR1 MGHDK, CDR2 SYGVNS. The CDR3 is 13 residues long. V shed 11 bases, J shed 2 bases, and the junction held 4 bases outside the gene matches. The CDR3 region has the DNA TGTGCCGGAGCGGGGGGGAACACAGATACGCAGTATTTT. It yields the protein CAGAGGNTDTQYF.

This clone was counted between two and nine times. The chain couples TRBV3-1 (or the pseudogene TRBV3-2) to TRBJ1-2; 8 bases agree with TRBD1. J gave up 2 bases and V 4 bases, and 9 bases lay outside the gene matches. Germline V lookup: CDR1 LGHDT, CDR2 YNNKEL (reference sequence). The CDR3 runs to 16 residues. The CDR3 nucleotides read TGTGCCAGCAGCCTTGCCTGGACAGGGTCGAACTATGGCTACACCTTC. This codes for CASSLAWTGSNYGYTF.

In its sample, this clone was seen once. V gene TRBV21-1 combines with J gene TRBJ2-7; the D call in the table, TRBD2, was not verified against the DNA. TRBV21-1 is classified as a pseudogene. The CDR3 consists of 12 residues. Here the CDR3 DNA reads TGTGCCAGCAGCAAACGAGGCTACGAGCAGTACTTC. It encodes CASSKRGYEQYF.

The CDR3 region has the DNA TGTGCCAGCAGCCACGCCGGGACACCCTACGAGCAGTACTTC. It translates to CASSHAGTPYEQYF. V gene TRBV3-1 (or the pseudogene TRBV3-2) combines with J gene TRBJ2-7, with D perhaps TRBD1 (6 bases). There are 14 residues in the CDR3. Trimming removed 3 bases at V and 2 bases at J, with 11 bases between. The germline CDR1 and CDR2 sequences are LGHDT and YNNKEL (reference sequence).

This rearrangement joins TRBV11-1 to TRBJ2-6; the D is unclear. The CDR3 has 15 residues. Per the germline V gene, CDR1 is SGHAT and CDR2 is FQDESV (reference sequence). V lost 3 bases and J lost 0, with 6 bases in between. CDR3 sequence: CASSLGLSGANVLTF. The CDR3 nucleotides are TGTGCCAGCAGCTTGGGCCTCTCTGGGGCCAACGTCCTGACTTTC.

The CDR3 DNA follows: TGTGCCAGCAGCGTAGGCGGGGGGGCTTACGAGCAGTACTTC. Its protein is CASSVGGGAYEQYF. This chain uses TRBV9 with TRBJ2-7; 9 nucleotides agree with TRBD2. Germline-derived CDR1 and CDR2 are SGDLS and YYNGEE. Unmatched junction bases numbered 2, after V lost 0 bases and J lost 4 bases. This CDR3 contains 14 residues.

The chain has TRBV20-1 and TRBJ1-2, with D unresolved. V lost 3 bases and J lost 5, with 13 bases in between. This CDR3 comprises 13 residues. Germline V gene data show CDR1 as DFQATT and CDR2 as SNEGSKA (reference sequence). The CDR3 sequence is CSASVGARYGYTF. The DNA for the CDR3 is TGCAGTGCTAGTGTCGGCGCTCGGTATGGCTACACCTTC.

V usage is TRBV7-9 and J usage is TRBJ1-2; D not certain. The V gene lost 1 base and the J gene lost 4 bases, with 13 bases spanning the gap. From germline, CDR1 is SEHNR and CDR2 FQNEAQ (reference sequence). CDR3 length equals 15 residues. For the CDR3, the DNA is TGTGCCAGCAGCTTAGGTGCAGCGATGAGCTATGGCTACACCTTC. Its translation is CASSLGAAMSYGYTF.

The chain has TRBV28 and TRBJ1-2, with a tentative D call TRBD1 (5 bases). Trimming took 8 bases from V and 2 from J, leaving 12 bases between them. Per germline, CDR1 MDHEN and CDR2 SYDVKM. CDR3 length: 13 amino acids. CDR3 bases: TGTGCCAGCTCGAGGGACGGGAACTATGGCTACACCTTC. Its protein product is CASSRDGNYGYTF.

The V call is TRBV6-5, the J call TRBJ2-3; a possible D gene is TRBD2 (5 bases). Germline V CDR1 and CDR2: MNHEY, SVGAGI. V lost 7 bases, J lost 6 bases, and 11 bases lay in between. CDR3 length equals 12 residues. The CDR3 spells CASTPREDTQYF. CDR3 nucleotide sequence: TGTGCCAGCACCCCGAGGGAGGATACGCAGTATTTT.

The V gene is TRBV10-2, the J gene TRBJ2-5, with 13 bases aligning to TRBD2. The CDR3 runs 16 residues. V lost 0 bases and J lost 4; bases outside the gene matches: 2. Looked up from germline, CDR1 is WSHSY and CDR2 is SAAADI. The CDR3 sequence: CASSESRTSGGETQYF. For the CDR3, the DNA is TGCGCCAGCAGTGAGTCCCGGACTAGCGGGGGAGAGACCCAGTACTTC.

This chain's CDR3 is CASSYSNWGAGQPQHF. The CDR3 bases are TGTGCCAGCAGTTACTCGAATTGGGGGGCGGGTCAGCCCCAGCATTTT. The rearrangement joins TRBV6-2 or TRBV6-3 to TRBJ1-5; tentative D call: TRBD1 (6 bases). The V gene lost 0 bases and the J gene lost 6 bases, with 15 bases spanning the gap. The V gene's germline CDR1 is MNHEY and CDR2 SVGEGT. The CDR3 totals 16 residues.

V is TRBV28 and J is TRBJ2-7; TRBD1 aligns across 7 bases. The germline CDR1 and CDR2 sequences are MDHEN and SYDVKM. The CDR3 has 14 residues. V was clipped by 4 bases and J by 4 bases; unmatched bases: 7. The CDR3: CASSWGTEMYEQYF. The CDR3 DNA sequence: TGTGCCAGCAGTTGGGGGACAGAGATGTACGAGCAGTACTTC.

The V call is TRBV28, the J call TRBJ2-2; 7 bases align to TRBD2. CDR3 length: 15 residues. Per the germline V gene, CDR1 is MDHEN and CDR2 is SYDVKM. The V gene end was trimmed by 7 bases and the J gene end by 8 bases; junction bases not matched to a gene: 13. CDR3 protein: CASTLGGGHVGELFF. In DNA form, the CDR3 reads TGTGCCAGCACCCTGGGGGGGGGTCATGTAGGGGAGCTGTTTTTT.

The chain joins TRBV7-9 to TRBJ2-7, with a tentative D call TRBD1 (5 bases). Between the trimmed V and J ends, which lost 4 bases and 3 bases, there was a span of 13 bases. CDR1 is SEHNR and CDR2 is FQNEAQ in the germline V gene (reference sequence). This CDR3 has 14 amino acids. CDR3 nucleotide sequence: TGTGCCAGCAGCTCCAGACAGCTGGACTACGAGCAGTACTTC. Protein: CASSSRQLDYEQYF.

This rearrangement joins TRBV5-1 to TRBJ2-1; 11 positions agree with TRBD2. From germline, CDR1 is SGHRS and CDR2 YFSETQ. The V segment lost 3 bases and the J segment 1 base; nucleotides outside the gene matches: 3. The CDR3 is 16 residues long. CDR3 sequence reads: CASSSVAGGSYNEQFF. The DNA for the CDR3 is TGCGCCAGCAGCTCGGTAGCGGGGGGGTCCTACAATGAGCAGTTCTTC.

The V and J genes are TRBV29-1 and TRBJ1-5, with D perhaps TRBD1 (5 bases). V was clipped by 7 bases and J by 5 bases, with 15 bases between them. The CDR3 length is 13 residues. CDR1 is SQVTM and CDR2 is ANQGSEA in the germline V gene. The CDR3, as DNA: TGCAGCGCCGCAGGGAACGTCGATCAGCCCCAGCATTTT. Protein product: CSAAGNVDQPQHF.

This clone was picked up a small number of times. The V and J genes are TRBV5-1 and TRBJ2-7; 9 positions match TRBD1. With 0 bases clipped from V and 4 bases from J, the junction kept 5 bases outside the gene matches. The CDR3 contains 15 residues. CDR1 is SGHRS, CDR2 YFSETQ, per germline. DNA of the CDR3: TGCGCCAGCAGCTTGGAGCGGGACAGGGAGTACGAGCAGTACTTC. Its translation: CASSLERDREYEQYF.

The chain employs TRBV3-1 (or the pseudogene TRBV3-2) and TRBJ1-2; D is perhaps TRBD1 (5 bases). V lost 1 base to trimming and J lost 8 bases, with 14 bases between them. CDR3 length: 14 amino acids. Germline V gene data show CDR1 as LGHDT and CDR2 as YNNKEL (reference sequence). This CDR3 is CASSQGGSTGGYTF. CDR3 in DNA: TGTGCCAGCAGCCAAGGGGGGTCGACTGGCGGCTACACCTTC.

This clone was counted once. This chain links TRBV5-1 with TRBJ1-2, with D possibly matching TRBD1 (6 bases). This CDR3 region has 14 residues. V shed 0 bases and J shed 4 bases, with 10 bases lying between them. Germline lookup yields CDR1 SGHRS and CDR2 YFSETQ. CDR3 residues: CASSLGQEIYGYTF. The CDR3, as DNA: TGCGCCAGCAGCTTGGGACAGGAGATCTATGGCTACACCTTC.

J is TRBJ2-3 and V is TRBV11-3; D gene ambiguous. V gave up 10 bases and J gave up 0 bases, with 14 bases separating them. The CDR3 is 14 residues long. Germline CDR1 is SGHNT and CDR2 is YENEEA. Written as DNA, the CDR3 is TGTGCCACCTCTGATGGGCCCAGCACAGATACGCAGTATTTT. Its translation is CATSDGPSTDTQYF.

DNA of the CDR3: TGCGCCAGCAGCTACCTCGGGGGGGAGGCTTCTGAAGCTTTCTTT. The encoded protein is CASSYLGGEASEAFF. The chain combines TRBV5-1 with TRBJ1-1; perhaps TRBD1 as D (5 bases). This CDR3 spans 15 amino acids. Looked up from germline, CDR1 is SGHRS and CDR2 is YFSETQ. V was cut by 3 bases and J by 6 bases, with 18 bases left in between. The whole variable domain, filled in from reference TRBV5-1 and TRBJ1-1, reads KAGVTQTPRYLIKTRGQQVTLSCSPISGHRSVSWYQQTPGQGLQFLFEYFSETQRNKGNFPGRFSGRQFSNSRSEMNVSTLELGDSALYLCASSYLGGEASEAFFGQGTRLTVV.

The J gene is TRBJ2-4, the V gene TRBV19; D remains ambiguous. The ends were cut back, 4 bases at V and 1 base at J, with 8 bases in the middle. In germline, CDR1 is LNHDA, CDR2 SQIVND (reference sequence). The CDR3 is 14 residues long. In DNA form, the CDR3 reads TGTGCCAGTAGTAGTTCCGGGGCCAAAAACATTCAGTACTTC. It codes for CASSSSGAKNIQYF.

V usage is TRBV6-2 or TRBV6-3 and J usage is TRBJ1-1; D perhaps matches TRBD1 (6 bases). Between the trimmed V and J ends, which lost 5 bases and 2 bases, there was a span of 15 bases. The CDR3 is 15 amino acids. Germline loops: CDR1 MNHEY, CDR2 SVGEGT. This chain's CDR3 is CASSTRQGGNTEAFF. The CDR3 DNA sequence: TGTGCCAGCAGTACCCGACAAGGGGGAAACACTGAAGCTTTCTTT.